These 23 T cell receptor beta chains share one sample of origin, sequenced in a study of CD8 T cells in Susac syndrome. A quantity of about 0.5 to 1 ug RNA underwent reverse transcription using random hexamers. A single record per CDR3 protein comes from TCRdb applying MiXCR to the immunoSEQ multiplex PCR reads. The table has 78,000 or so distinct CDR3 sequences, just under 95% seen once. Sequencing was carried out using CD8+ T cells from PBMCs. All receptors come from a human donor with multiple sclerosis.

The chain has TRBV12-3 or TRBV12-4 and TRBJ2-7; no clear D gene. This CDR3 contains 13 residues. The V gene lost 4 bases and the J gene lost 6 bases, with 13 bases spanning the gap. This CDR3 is CASSSAPGLEQYF. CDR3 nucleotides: TGTGCCAGCAGTTCCGCGCCGGGCCTCGAGCAGTACTTC.

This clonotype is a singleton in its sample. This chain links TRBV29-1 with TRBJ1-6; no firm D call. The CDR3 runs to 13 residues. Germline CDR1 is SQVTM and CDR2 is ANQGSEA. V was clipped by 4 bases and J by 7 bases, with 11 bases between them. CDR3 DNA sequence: TGCAGCGTTGCGATGCAAGGAAATTCACCCCTCCACTTT. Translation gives CSVAMQGNSPLHF.

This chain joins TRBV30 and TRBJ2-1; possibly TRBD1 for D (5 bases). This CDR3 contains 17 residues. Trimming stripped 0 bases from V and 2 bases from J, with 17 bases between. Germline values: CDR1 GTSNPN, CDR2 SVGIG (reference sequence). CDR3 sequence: CAWSVEAGILPYNEQFF. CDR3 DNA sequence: TGTGCCTGGAGTGTAGAGGCAGGGATCCTCCCCTACAATGAGCAGTTCTTC. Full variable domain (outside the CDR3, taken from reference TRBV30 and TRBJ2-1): SQTIHQWPATLVQPVGSPLSLECTVEGTSNPNLYWYRQAAGRGLQLLFYSVGIGQISSEVPQNLSASRPQDRQFILSSKKLLLSDSGFYLCAWSVEAGILPYNEQFFGPGTRLTVL.

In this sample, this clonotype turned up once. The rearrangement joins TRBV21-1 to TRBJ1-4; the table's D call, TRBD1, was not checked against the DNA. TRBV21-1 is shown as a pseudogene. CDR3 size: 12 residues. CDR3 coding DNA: TGTGCCAGCGGAGCAAGGGACGGAAAACTGTTTTTT. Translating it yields CASGARDGKLFF.

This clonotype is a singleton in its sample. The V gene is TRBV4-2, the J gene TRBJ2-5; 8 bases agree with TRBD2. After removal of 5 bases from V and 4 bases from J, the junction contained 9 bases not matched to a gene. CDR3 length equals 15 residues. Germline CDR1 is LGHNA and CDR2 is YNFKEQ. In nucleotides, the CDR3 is TGTGCCAGCAGCAAGGAGGCGGGAGGCCTAGAGACCCAGTACTTC. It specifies CASSKEAGGLETQYF.

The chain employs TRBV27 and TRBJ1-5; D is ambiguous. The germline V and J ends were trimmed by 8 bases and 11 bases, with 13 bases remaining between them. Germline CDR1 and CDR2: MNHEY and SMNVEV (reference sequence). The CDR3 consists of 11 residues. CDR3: CASGFRKAQHF. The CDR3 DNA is TGTGCCAGCGGGTTCCGCAAGGCCCAGCATTTT.

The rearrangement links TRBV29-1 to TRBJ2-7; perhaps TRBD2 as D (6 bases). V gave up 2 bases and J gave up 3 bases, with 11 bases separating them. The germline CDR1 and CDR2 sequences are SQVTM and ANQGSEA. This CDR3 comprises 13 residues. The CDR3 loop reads CSVEYGGIYEQYF. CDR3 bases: TGCAGCGTTGAATATGGGGGGATCTACGAGCAGTACTTC.

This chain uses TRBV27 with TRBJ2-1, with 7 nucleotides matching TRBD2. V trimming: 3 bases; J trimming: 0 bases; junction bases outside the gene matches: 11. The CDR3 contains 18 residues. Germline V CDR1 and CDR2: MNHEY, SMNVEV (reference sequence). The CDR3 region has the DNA TGTGCCAGCAGTTTGCTTAGGGTACGGGGGGACTCCTACAATGAGCAGTTCTTC. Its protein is CASSLLRVRGDSYNEQFF.

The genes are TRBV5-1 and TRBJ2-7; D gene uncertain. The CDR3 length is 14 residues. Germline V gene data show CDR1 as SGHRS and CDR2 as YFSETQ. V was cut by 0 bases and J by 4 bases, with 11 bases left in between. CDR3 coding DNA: TGCGCCAGCAGCTTGGGTGGGGATCTTTACGAGCAGTACTTC. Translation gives CASSLGGDLYEQYF.

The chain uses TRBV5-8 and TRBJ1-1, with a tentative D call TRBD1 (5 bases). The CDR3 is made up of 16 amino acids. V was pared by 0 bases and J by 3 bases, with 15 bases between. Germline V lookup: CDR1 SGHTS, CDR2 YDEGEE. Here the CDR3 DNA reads TGTGCCAGCAGCTTGGGCAGGGAGGTATGGGACACTGAAGCTTTCTTT. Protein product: CASSLGREVWDTEAFF.

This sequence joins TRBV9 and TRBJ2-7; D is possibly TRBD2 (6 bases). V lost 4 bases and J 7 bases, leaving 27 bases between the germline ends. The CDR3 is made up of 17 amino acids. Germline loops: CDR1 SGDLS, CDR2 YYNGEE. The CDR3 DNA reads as TGTGCCAGCAGCAGCTCCCGAGTGGGCGGGGATCCGAGAGAGCAGTACTTC. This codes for CASSSSRVGGDPREQYF.

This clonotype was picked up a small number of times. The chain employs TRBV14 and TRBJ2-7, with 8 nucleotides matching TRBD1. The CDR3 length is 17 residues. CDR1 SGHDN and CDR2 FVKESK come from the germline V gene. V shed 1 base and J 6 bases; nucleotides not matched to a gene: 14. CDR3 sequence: CASSQVEEGQGGGEQYF. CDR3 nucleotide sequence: TGTGCCAGCAGCCAAGTCGAGGAAGGACAGGGTGGTGGCGAGCAGTACTTC.

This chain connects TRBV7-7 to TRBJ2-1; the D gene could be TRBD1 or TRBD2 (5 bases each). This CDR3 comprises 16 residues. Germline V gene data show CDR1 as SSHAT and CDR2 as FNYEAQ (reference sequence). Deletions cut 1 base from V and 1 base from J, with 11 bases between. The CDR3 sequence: CASSLGRGESYNEQFF. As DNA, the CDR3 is TGTGCCAGCAGCTTAGGAAGAGGGGAGTCCTACAATGAGCAGTTCTTC.

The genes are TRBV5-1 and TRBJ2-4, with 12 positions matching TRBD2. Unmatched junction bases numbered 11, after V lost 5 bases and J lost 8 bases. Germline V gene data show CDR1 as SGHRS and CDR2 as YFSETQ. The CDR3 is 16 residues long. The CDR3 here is CASRNETSGRSDIQYF. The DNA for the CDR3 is TGCGCCAGCAGGAATGAGACTAGCGGGAGATCTGACATTCAGTACTTC. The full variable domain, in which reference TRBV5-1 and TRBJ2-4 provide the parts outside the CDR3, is KAGVTQTPRYLIKTRGQQVTLSCSPISGHRSVSWYQQTPGQGLQFLFEYFSETQRNKGNFPGRFSGRQFSNSRSEMNVSTLELGDSALYLCASRNETSGRSDIQYFGAGTRLSVL.

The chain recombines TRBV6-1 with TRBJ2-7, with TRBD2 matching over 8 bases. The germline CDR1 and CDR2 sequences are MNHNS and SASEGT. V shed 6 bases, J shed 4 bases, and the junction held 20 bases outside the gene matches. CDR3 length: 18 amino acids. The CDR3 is CASSTDEKGERGNYEQYF. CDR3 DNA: TGTGCCAGCAGCACCGACGAGAAGGGCGAGCGGGGGAATTACGAGCAGTACTTC.

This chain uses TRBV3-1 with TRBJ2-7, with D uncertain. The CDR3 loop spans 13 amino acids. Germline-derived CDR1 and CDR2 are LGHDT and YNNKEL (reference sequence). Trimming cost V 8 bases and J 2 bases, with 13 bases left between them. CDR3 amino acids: CASGDFGPYEQYF. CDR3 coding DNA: TGTGCCAGCGGTGACTTCGGACCCTACGAGCAGTACTTC.

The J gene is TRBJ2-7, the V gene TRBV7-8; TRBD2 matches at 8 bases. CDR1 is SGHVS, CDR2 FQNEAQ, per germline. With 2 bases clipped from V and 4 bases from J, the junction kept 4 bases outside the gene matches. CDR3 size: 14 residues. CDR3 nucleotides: TGTGCCAGCAGCTTATTCGGGAGGGGGTACGAGCAGTACTTC. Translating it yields CASSLFGRGYEQYF. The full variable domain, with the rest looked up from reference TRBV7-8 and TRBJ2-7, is GAGVSQSPRYKVAKRGQDVALRCDPISGHVSLFWYQQALGQGPEFLTYFQNEAQLDKSGLPSDRFFAERPEGSVSTLKIQRTQQEDSAVYLCASSLFGRGYEQYFGPGTRLTVT.

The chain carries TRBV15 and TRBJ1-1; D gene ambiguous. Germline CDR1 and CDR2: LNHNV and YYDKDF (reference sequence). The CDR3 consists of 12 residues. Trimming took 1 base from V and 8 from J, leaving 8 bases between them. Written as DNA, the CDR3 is TGTGCCACCAGCAGAGGAGGCAGCGAAGCTTTCTTT. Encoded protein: CATSRGGSEAFF.

CDR3 coding DNA: TGTGCCAGCAGCGTAGGGGAGGGGACCCAGTACTTC. Protein: CASSVGEGTQYF. The genes are TRBV9 and TRBJ2-5; 7 bases are shared with TRBD2. Germline V gene sequence: CDR1 SGDLS, CDR2 YYNGEE. This CDR3 comprises 12 residues. The V segment lost 0 bases and the J segment 7 bases; nucleotides outside the gene matches: 0.

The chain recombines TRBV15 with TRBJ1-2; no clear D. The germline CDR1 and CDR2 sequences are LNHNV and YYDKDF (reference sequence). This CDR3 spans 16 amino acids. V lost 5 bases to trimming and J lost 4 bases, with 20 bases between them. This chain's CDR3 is CATSPRGRVNLYGYTF. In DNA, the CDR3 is TGTGCCACCAGCCCACGAGGCCGGGTAAACCTCTATGGCTACACCTTC. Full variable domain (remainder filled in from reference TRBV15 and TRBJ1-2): DAMVIQNPRYQVTQFGKPVTLSCSQTLNHNVMYWYQQKSSQAPKLLFHYYDKDFNNEADTPDNFQSRRPNTSFCFLDIRSPGLGDTAMYLCATSPRGRVNLYGYTFGSGTRLTVV.

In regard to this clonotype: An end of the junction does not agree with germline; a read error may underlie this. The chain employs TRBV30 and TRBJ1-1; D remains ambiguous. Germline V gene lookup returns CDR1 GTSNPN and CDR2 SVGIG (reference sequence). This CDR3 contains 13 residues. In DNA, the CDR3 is TGTGCCTGGAAGCTGGGCTCGTACACTGAAGTTTTCTTT. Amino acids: CAWKLGSYTEVFF.

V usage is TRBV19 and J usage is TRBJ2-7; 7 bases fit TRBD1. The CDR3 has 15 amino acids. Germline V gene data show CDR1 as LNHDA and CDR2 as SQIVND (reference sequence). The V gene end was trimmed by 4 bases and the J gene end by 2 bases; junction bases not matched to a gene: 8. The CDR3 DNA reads TGTGCCAGTAGTAAGACAGGGTCGGCAACCTACGAGCAGTACTTC. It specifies CASSKTGSATYEQYF. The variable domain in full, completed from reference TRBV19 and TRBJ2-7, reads DGGITQSPKYLFRKEGQNVTLSCEQNLNHDAMYWYRQDPGQGLRLIYYSQIVNDFQKGDIAEGYSVSREKKESFPLTVTSAQKNPTAFYLCASSKTGSATYEQYFGPGTRLTVT.

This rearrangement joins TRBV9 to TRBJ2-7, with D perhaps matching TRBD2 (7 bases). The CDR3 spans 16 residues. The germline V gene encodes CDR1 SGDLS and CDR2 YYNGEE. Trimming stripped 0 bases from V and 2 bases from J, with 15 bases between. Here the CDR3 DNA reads TGTGCCAGCAGCGTAGCTGGGGGAGGGGGACCCTACGAGCAGTACTTC. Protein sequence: CASSVAGGGGPYEQYF.